This T cell receptor beta chain was found in a study of T cell clones after liver transplantation. On this clone itself: The antigen is not known.

Whole-study findings and limits: A significant post-transplant drop in circulating graft-donor-reactive CD4 TCRbeta sequences occurred in most of the 8 subjects. Low donor cell numbers restricted donor-reactive repertoire measurement in a couple of subjects.

Clones were sequenced by immunoSEQ multiplex PCR, and TCRdb holds only the in-frame ones, with some missing. The table has 25,000 to 35,000 clones, around 94% seen once; the top ten hold 26%. The V and J ends lost 7 bases and 3 bases, in that order; junction bases with no gene match: 9. Germline V gene lookup returns CDR1 SQVTM and CDR2 ANQGSEA. This CDR3 has 14 residues. This material consisted of CD8+ T cells from blood, taken 12 months after liver transplant. This rearrangement joins TRBV29-1 to TRBJ2-3; 8 nucleotides line up with TRBD2. This receptor was identified in a human patient who received a liver transplant. Some T cells here may be from the graft donor. CDR3 bases: TGCAGCGGGGGTAGGAGCGGGAGAACAGATACGCAGTATTTT. Its translation is CSGGRSGRTDTQYF.